Listed below are T cell receptor beta chains from one sample, sequenced in a study of blood T cell repertoires in COVID-19. Using immunoSEQ multiplex PCR, the repertoire was profiled, and TCRdb retains in-frame clones only, with some absent. Altogether about 150,000 clones are present, roughly 89% being singletons, with the ten largest covering under 9%. The sample was peripheral blood. The receptors stem from a woman aged 45-59 years with active or convalescent COVID-19. The CDR3 runs from the conserved cysteine through the conserved F or W. The order of the fields is D gene, clone size, V gene, J gene, CDR3 DNA, CDR3 protein. A D gene is named only where the DNA matches it firmly. A clone size is listed for some rows: how often the clone was seen (once, few, many), or a class if it is expanded.

>.|.|TRBV3-1/TRBV3-2|TRBJ1-5
TGTGCCAGCAGCCAAGCGTCGGGGGGCAATCAGCCCCAGCATTTT
CASSQASGGNQPQHF
>TRBD2|.|TRBV27|TRBJ2-3
TGTGCCAGCAGCTCTCTAGCGGGAGGCACAGATACGCAGTATTTT
CASSSLAGGTDTQYF
>.|.|TRBV20-1|TRBJ2-1
TGCAGTGCTAGTCCAATACAGGGTGGGTATGGCGATGAGCAGTTCTTC
CSASPIQGGYGDEQFF
>.|.|TRBV5-1|TRBJ2-3
TGCGCCAGCAGCTTGGTACTGGAGAGCACAGATACGCAGTATTTT
CASSLVLESTDTQYF
>TRBD1|few|TRBV6-5|TRBJ2-3
TGTGCCATCGAGACCGGGACAGGGACAGATACGCAGTATTTT
CAIETGTGTDTQYF
>TRBD1|.|TRBV5-1|TRBJ2-3
TGCGCCAGCAGCTCCACAGGGGGCAGCACAGATACGCAGTATTTT
CASSSTGGSTDTQYF
>.|.|TRBV3-1/TRBV3-2|TRBJ2-2
TGTGCCAGCAGCGATATCCGGGACTTCTCAAAGACCGGGGAGCTGTTTTTT
CASSDIRDFSKTGELFF
>.|.|TRBV7-9|TRBJ2-7
TGTGCCAGCAGCCCGGTGGAGCCCTACGAGCAGTACTTC
CASSPVEPYEQYF
>.|.|TRBV12-3/TRBV12-4|TRBJ2-5
TGTGCCAGCAGCCCCGGAGGACAAGAGACCCAGTACTTC
CASSPGGQETQYF
>TRBD2|.|TRBV10-3|TRBJ2-1
TGTGCCATCAGTGAGTCGACTAGCGGGAGTAGTGAGCAGTTCTTC
CAISESTSGSSEQFF
>.|.|TRBV11-2|TRBJ1-1
TGTGCCAGCAGCCCGCCGGGGGGCACTGAAGCTTTCTTT
CASSPPGGTEAFF
>.|.|TRBV18|TRBJ1-4
TGTGCCAGCTCACCACCAGGAAAGGTGACAGCAAATGAAAAACTGTTTTTT
CASSPPGKVTANEKLFF
>TRBD1|few|TRBV3-1/TRBV3-2|TRBJ1-6
TGTGCCAGCAGATCCCGGGACAGGTTAAATTCACCCCTCCACTTT
CASRSRDRLNSPLHF
>.|.|TRBV6-6|TRBJ1-1
TGTGCCAGCAGCACACAGGGTCGGGCTTTCTTT
CASSTQGRAFF
>.|.|TRBV19|TRBJ2-1
TGTGCCAGTAGTGTCCGGGGATGGGAGCAGTTCTTC
CASSVRGWEQFF
>.|.|TRBV5-1|TRBJ2-2
TGCGCCAGCAGCCCTCCGGAGTGGAGGTCCGGGGAGCTGTTTTTT
CASSPPEWRSGELFF
>.|.|TRBV7-2|TRBJ2-2
TGTGCCAGCAGCTTGAGGTTTTCCACCGGGGAGCTGTTTTTT
CASSLRFSTGELFF
>.|.|TRBV12-5|TRBJ1-5
TGTGCTAGTGGCCGGACAGAGAATCAGCCCCAGCATTTT
CASGRTENQPQHF
>.|.|TRBV12-3/TRBV12-4|TRBJ2-4
TGTGCCAGCAGTTTGGGTGGGAGAGACATTCAGTACTTC
CASSLGGRDIQYF
>.|few|TRBV28|TRBJ1-3
TGTGCCAGCAGTCTCAGCGGGACAGGAAACACCATATATTTT
CASSLSGTGNTIYF
>.|.|TRBV4-3|TRBJ1-2
TGCGCCAGCAGCCAAGATTATAGTACTCTCCGGGGCTACACCTTC
CASSQDYSTLRGYTF
>.|.|TRBV24-1|TRBJ2-1
TGTGCCACCAGTGCCCAAGGGCGGTTAGGGGTCAATGAGCAGTTCTTC
CATSAQGRLGVNEQFF
>TRBD1|few|TRBV30|TRBJ2-7
TGTGCCTGGAGTAGGGACAGGGGGCGGGAGCAGTACTTC
CAWSRDRGREQYF
>TRBD1|.|TRBV3-1/TRBV3-2|TRBJ1-3
TGTGCCAGCAAGCCACCACAGGGGAATGGAAACACCATATATTTT
CASKPPQGNGNTIYF
>TRBD2|.|TRBV7-3|TRBJ2-1
TGTGCCAGCAGCTTAGACGGGAGGCCCTCCAATGAGCAGTTCTTC
CASSLDGRPSNEQFF
>.|.|TRBV4-3|TRBJ2-1
TGCGCCAGCAGTTGGGGCGGCTCCTACAATGAGCAGTTCTTC
CASSWGGSYNEQFF
>TRBD1|few|TRBV5-4|TRBJ1-1
TGTGCCAGCAGCCAGGGACAGAGTTACACTGAAGCTTTCTTT
CASSQGQSYTEAFF
>TRBD1|.|TRBV6-2/TRBV6-3|TRBJ1-2
TGTGCCAGCAGTAAGGGACAGGGTGTTCGTGGCTACACCTTC
CASSKGQGVRGYTF
>.|.|TRBV12-3/TRBV12-4|TRBJ2-5
TGTGCCAGCAACATCAGGTCCGAAGAGACCCAGTACTTC
CASNIRSEETQYF
>.|.|TRBV21-1|TRBJ2-7
TGTGCCAGCAGCACCCGGGACAGGGCTATCTACGAGCAGTACTTC
CASSTRDRAIYEQYF